What follows describes a single TCR beta chain. Its specificity is not known. This sample was included in a study of cytotoxic CD8 clonotypes in ibrutinib-treated CLL. Turning to the study itself: It was after a median 12 months of treatment, range 6 to 36, that response samples were taken. Overall study results and limits: At progression, clonality fell back toward baseline after rising at ibrutinib response.

The table came from immunoSEQ multiplex PCR; TCRdb's copy has only in-frame clones and leaves some out. The sample contains about 50,000 clones, roughly three fifths of which appear only once. Germline V gene lookup returns CDR1 SGHAT and CDR2 FQDESV (reference sequence). Trimming took 3 bases from V and 5 from J, leaving 10 bases between them. The CDR3 consists of 13 residues. This TCR was recovered from a human donor with chronic lymphocytic leukemia. Sequencing was performed on PBMCs, taken after 24 months of ibrutinib treatment. The chain recombines TRBV11-1 with TRBJ1-1; the D is unclear. The CDR3 loop reads CASSFIDRTEAFF. In nucleotides, the CDR3 is TGTGCCAGCAGCTTTATCGATAGGACTGAAGCTTTCTTT.